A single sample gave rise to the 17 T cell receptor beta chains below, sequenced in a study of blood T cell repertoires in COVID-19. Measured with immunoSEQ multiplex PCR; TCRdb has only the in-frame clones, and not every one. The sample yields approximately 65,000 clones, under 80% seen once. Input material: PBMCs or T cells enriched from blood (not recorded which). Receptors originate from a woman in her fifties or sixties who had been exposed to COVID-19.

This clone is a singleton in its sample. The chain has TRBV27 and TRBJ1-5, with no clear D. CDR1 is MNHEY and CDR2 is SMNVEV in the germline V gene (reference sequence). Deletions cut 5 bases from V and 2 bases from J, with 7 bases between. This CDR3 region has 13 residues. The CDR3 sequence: CASSPRGNQPQHF. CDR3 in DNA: TGTGCCAGCAGTCCTCGGGGCAATCAGCCCCAGCATTTT.

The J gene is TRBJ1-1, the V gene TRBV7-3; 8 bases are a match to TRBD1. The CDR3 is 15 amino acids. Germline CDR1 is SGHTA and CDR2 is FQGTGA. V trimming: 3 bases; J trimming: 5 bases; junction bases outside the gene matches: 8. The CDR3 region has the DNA TGTGCCAGCAGCTTGGTAACAGGGGGATGGACTGAAGCTTTCTTT. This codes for CASSLVTGGWTEAFF.

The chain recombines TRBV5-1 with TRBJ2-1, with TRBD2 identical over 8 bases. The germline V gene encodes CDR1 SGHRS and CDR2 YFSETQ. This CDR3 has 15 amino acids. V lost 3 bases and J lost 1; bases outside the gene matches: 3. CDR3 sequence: CASSSSGPSYNEQFF. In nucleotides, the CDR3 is TGCGCCAGCAGCTCTAGCGGGCCGTCCTACAATGAGCAGTTCTTC.

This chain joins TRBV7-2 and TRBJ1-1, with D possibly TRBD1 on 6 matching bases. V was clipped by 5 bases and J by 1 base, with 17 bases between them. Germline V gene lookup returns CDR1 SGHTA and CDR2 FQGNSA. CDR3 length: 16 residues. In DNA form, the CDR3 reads TGTGCCAGCAGCGTACAGGGCTTAGGGTCGAACACTGAAGCTTTCTTT. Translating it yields CASSVQGLGSNTEAFF.

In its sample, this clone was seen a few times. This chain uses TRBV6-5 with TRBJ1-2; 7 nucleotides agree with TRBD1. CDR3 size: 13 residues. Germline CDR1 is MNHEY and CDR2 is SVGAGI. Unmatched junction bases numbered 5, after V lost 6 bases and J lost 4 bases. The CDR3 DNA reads TGTGCCAGCAGCCCAGGGACAGTCTATGGCTACACCTTC. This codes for CASSPGTVYGYTF.

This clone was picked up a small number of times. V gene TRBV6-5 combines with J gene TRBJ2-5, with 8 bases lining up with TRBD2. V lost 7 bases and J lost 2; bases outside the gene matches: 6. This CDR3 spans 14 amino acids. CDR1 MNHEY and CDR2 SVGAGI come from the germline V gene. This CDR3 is CASTPGLVQETQYF. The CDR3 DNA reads TGTGCCAGCACCCCGGGACTAGTTCAAGAGACCCAGTACTTC.

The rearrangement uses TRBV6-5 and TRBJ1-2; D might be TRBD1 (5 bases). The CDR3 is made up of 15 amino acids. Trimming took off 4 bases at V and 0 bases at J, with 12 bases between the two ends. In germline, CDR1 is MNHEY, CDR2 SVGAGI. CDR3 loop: CASSSQGGTNYGYTF. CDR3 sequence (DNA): TGTGCCAGCAGTTCCCAGGGAGGGACTAACTATGGCTACACCTTC.

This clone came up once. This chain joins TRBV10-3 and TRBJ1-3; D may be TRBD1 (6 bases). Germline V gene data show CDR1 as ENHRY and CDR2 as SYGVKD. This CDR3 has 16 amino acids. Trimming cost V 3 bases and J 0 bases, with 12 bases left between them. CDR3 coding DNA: TGTGCCATCAGTGAAACAGGGTATACCTCTGGAAACACCATATATTTT. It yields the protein CAISETGYTSGNTIYF.

The CDR3 is CASSSRGGGSTEAFF. The CDR3 nucleotides read TGTGCCAGTAGTTCCCGGGGAGGAGGGAGCACTGAAGCTTTCTTT. This rearrangement joins TRBV19 to TRBJ1-1, with D hard to call. Germline V gene lookup returns CDR1 LNHDA and CDR2 SQIVND (reference sequence). The CDR3 covers 15 residues. Trimming removed 5 bases at V and 4 bases at J, with 17 bases between. Combining the CDR3 with reference TRBV19 and TRBJ1-1 gives the whole variable domain DGGITQSPKYLFRKEGQNVTLSCEQNLNHDAMYWYRQDPGQGLRLIYYSQIVNDFQKGDIAEGYSVSREKKESFPLTVTSAQKNPTAFYLCASSSRGGGSTEAFFGQGTRLTVV.

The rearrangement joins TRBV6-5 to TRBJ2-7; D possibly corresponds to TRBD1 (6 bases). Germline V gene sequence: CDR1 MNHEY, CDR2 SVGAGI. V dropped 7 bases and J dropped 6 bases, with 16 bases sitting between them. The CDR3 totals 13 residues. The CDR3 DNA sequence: TGTGCCAGCACACGGACAGATATCTCCGAGCAGTACTTC. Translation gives CASTRTDISEQYF.

The CDR3 loop is CATSDRGGTAYNEQFF. In DNA form, the CDR3 reads TGTGCCACCAGTGACCGCGGGGGGACCGCCTACAATGAGCAGTTCTTC. The chain carries TRBV24-1 and TRBJ2-1, with 8 bases lining up with TRBD2. V gave up 4 bases and J gave up 2 bases; unmatched junction bases: 6. This CDR3 is 16 amino acids long. CDR1 and CDR2 from the germline V gene are KGHDR and SFDVKD.

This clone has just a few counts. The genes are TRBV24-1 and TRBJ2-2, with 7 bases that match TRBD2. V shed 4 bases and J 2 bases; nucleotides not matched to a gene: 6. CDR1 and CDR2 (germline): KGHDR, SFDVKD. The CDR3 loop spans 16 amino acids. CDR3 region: CATSDRSGVNTGELFF. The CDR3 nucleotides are TGTGCCACCAGTGACCGAAGCGGGGTCAACACCGGGGAGCTGTTTTTT.

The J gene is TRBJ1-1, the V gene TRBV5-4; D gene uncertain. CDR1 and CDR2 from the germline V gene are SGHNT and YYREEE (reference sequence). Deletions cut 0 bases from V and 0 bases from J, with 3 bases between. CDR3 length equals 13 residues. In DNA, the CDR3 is TGTGCCAGCAGCTTGGACATGAACACTGAAGCTTTCTTT. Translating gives CASSLDMNTEAFF.

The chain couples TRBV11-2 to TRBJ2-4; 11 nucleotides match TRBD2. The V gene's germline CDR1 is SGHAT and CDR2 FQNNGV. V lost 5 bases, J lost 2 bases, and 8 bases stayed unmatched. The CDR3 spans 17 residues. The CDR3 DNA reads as TGTGCCAGCAGCGCTTATAGCGGGAGGGCACCCAAAAACATTCAGTACTTC. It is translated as CASSAYSGRAPKNIQYF.

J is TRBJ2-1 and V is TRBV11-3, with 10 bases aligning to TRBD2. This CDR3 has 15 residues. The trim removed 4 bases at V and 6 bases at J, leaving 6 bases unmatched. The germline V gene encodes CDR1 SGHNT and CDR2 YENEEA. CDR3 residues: CASSSRAGGINEQFF. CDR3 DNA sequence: TGTGCCAGCAGCTCTCGAGCGGGGGGGATCAATGAGCAGTTCTTC.

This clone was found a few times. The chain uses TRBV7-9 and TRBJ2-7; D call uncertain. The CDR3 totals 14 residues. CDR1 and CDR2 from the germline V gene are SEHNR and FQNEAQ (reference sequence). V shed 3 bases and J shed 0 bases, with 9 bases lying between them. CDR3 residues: CASSFPGISYEQYF. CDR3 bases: TGTGCCAGCAGCTTTCCGGGTATCTCCTACGAGCAGTACTTC.

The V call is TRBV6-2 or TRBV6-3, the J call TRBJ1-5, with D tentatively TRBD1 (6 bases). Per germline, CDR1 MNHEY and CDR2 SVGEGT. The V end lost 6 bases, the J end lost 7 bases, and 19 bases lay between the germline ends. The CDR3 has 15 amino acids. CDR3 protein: CASSPEGGAHQPQHF. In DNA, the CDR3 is TGTGCCAGCAGCCCCGAAGGGGGGGCCCACCAGCCCCAGCATTTT.